Presented here are 18 T cell receptor beta chains from one specimen sequenced in a study of beta chain features in type 1 diabetes. Sequencing targeted expressed TCRB transcripts, as all isolated RNA had been reverse transcribed. The table came from immunoSEQ multiplex PCR; TCRdb's copy has only in-frame clones and leaves some out. The profile shows approximately 380,000 clones, about 15% of them singletons. Sequenced material: naive CD4+ T cells from blood. These receptor sequences come from a woman in her late teens or twenties in good health.

There are a few counts of this clone. The genes are TRBV25-1 and TRBJ2-2; the match to TRBD1 covers 11 bases. The germline gives CDR1 MGHDK, CDR2 SYGVNS. Trimming took 3 bases from V and 3 from J; bases not matched to a gene: 0. This CDR3 spans 15 amino acids. The CDR3, as DNA: TGTGCCAGCAGTGAGGACAGGGGGCACACCGGGGAGCTGTTTTTT. Protein sequence: CASSEDRGHTGELFF.

The chain recombines TRBV5-1 with TRBJ2-5, with D perhaps matching TRBD1 (5 bases). Between the trimmed V and J ends, which lost 4 bases and 2 bases, there was a span of 9 bases. Germline V gives CDR1 SGHRS, CDR2 YFSETQ. The CDR3 sequence is 13 residues long. CDR3 region: CASSPRAQETQYF. CDR3 nucleotides: TGCGCCAGCAGCCCCAGGGCTCAAGAGACCCAGTACTTC.

This chain connects TRBV4-1 to TRBJ2-4; D is possibly TRBD2 (6 bases). Germline CDR1 is MGHRA and CDR2 is YSYEKL. Trimming took 0 bases from V and 9 from J, leaving 27 bases between them. The length of the CDR3 is 19 residues. The CDR3 spells CASSQDTGGDGGPGSIQYF. The CDR3 nucleotides are TGCGCCAGCAGCCAAGATACAGGAGGGGACGGCGGCCCTGGGAGCATTCAGTACTTC.

This clone has just a few counts. This sequence joins TRBV25-1 and TRBJ2-7; D gene ambiguous. The CDR3 spans 12 residues. V lost 2 bases and J lost 2, with 4 bases in between. Germline CDR1 is MGHDK and CDR2 is SYGVNS. The CDR3, as DNA: TGTGCCAGCAGTGAAGGCCCCTACGAGCAGTACTTC. It translates to CASSEGPYEQYF.

In nucleotides, the CDR3 is TGTGCCAGCAGCGTAGGACAGGGGGCACCTAATGAGCAGTTCTTC. Protein product: CASSVGQGAPNEQFF. The chain uses TRBV7-3 and TRBJ2-1, with 11 bases lining up with TRBD1. Trimming at V came to 5 bases and at J to 7 bases, leaving 7 bases not matched to a gene. The germline V gene has CDR1 SGHTA and CDR2 FQGTGA. The length of the CDR3 is 15 residues.

The DNA for the CDR3 is TGCAGCGTTCTTGGGACTAGCGGGAGTCGGGAGCAGTACTTC. Protein sequence: CSVLGTSGSREQYF. The gene calls are TRBV29-1 and TRBJ2-7, with 14 positions matching TRBD2. The V gene's germline CDR1 is SQVTM and CDR2 ANQGSEA. V trimming: 5 bases; J trimming: 7 bases; junction bases outside the gene matches: 7. The CDR3 is 14 amino acids.

This rearrangement joins TRBV27 to TRBJ2-7; 10 bases match TRBD2. The CDR3 runs 14 residues. With 6 bases clipped from V and 5 bases from J, the junction kept 7 bases outside the gene matches. Germline values: CDR1 MNHEY, CDR2 SMNVEV (reference sequence). The CDR3 sequence is CASRSSGSTHEQYF. As DNA, the CDR3 is TGTGCCAGCAGATCTAGCGGGAGTACCCACGAGCAGTACTTC.

J is TRBJ2-6 and V is TRBV5-1; TRBD1 agrees at 8 bases. Germline-derived CDR1 and CDR2 are SGHRS and YFSETQ. With V trimmed by 5 bases and J by 2 bases, 12 bases remained unmatched. CDR3 length equals 18 residues. CDR3 region: CASRRTGTGLTGANVLTF. The CDR3 bases are TGCGCCAGCAGGAGGACCGGGACAGGACTGACTGGGGCCAACGTCCTGACTTTC. Using reference TRBV5-1 and TRBJ2-6 for the parts outside the CDR3, the full variable domain is KAGVTQTPRYLIKTRGQQVTLSCSPISGHRSVSWYQQTPGQGLQFLFEYFSETQRNKGNFPGRFSGRQFSNSRSEMNVSTLELGDSALYLCASRRTGTGLTGANVLTFGAGSRLTVL.

The CDR3 here is CATSRDRGYGELFF. The DNA of the CDR3 is TGTGCCACCAGCAGGGACAGGGGGTACGGGGAGCTGTTTTTT. V usage is TRBV15 and J usage is TRBJ2-2, with 10 bases aligning to TRBD1. Per the germline V gene, CDR1 is LNHNV and CDR2 is YYDKDF (reference sequence). V was clipped by 3 bases and J by 7 bases; unmatched bases: 2. There are 14 residues in the CDR3.

This clone was counted between two and nine times. J is TRBJ1-2 and V is TRBV27; 7 bases are a match to TRBD1. Germline lookup yields CDR1 MNHEY and CDR2 SMNVEV (reference sequence). This CDR3 comprises 16 residues. The junction had 12 bases not matched to a gene; V was cut back by 8 bases and J by 0 bases. In nucleotides, the CDR3 is TGTGCCAGCCGCCCAGGGGGGCCACCAGCTAACTATGGCTACACCTTC. Residues: CASRPGGPPANYGYTF.

V gene TRBV5-1 combines with J gene TRBJ2-3, with D perhaps matching TRBD2 (5 bases). The CDR3 runs to 12 residues. Germline V gene data show CDR1 as SGHRS and CDR2 as YFSETQ. The ends were cut back, 0 bases at V and 6 bases at J, with 5 bases in the middle. The CDR3 is CASSLGRDTQYF. In nucleotides, the CDR3 is TGCGCCAGCAGCTTGGGGAGGGATACGCAGTATTTT.

V gene TRBV7-6 combines with J gene TRBJ2-3; 10 nucleotides align to TRBD2. V dropped 3 bases and J dropped 2; count of bases not matched to a gene: 8. This CDR3 comprises 17 residues. CDR1 and CDR2 (germline): SGHVS, FNYEAQ. The CDR3 DNA sequence: TGTGCCAGCAGCTTGCTTCTAGCGGGGGTAAACACAGATACGCAGTATTTT. Translating it yields CASSLLLAGVNTDTQYF.

Only a few counts were recorded for this clone. The rearrangement joins TRBV5-1 to TRBJ2-5; 7 bases are a match to TRBD1. The germline V gene has CDR1 SGHRS and CDR2 YFSETQ. J was trimmed by 3 bases and V by 4 bases; bases with no gene match: 3. The CDR3 covers 13 residues. The CDR3 sequence: CASSTGTEETQYF. In DNA form, the CDR3 reads TGCGCCAGCAGCACCGGGACAGAAGAGACCCAGTACTTC.

J is TRBJ1-1 and V is TRBV28; D unclear. CDR3 size: 14 residues. The germline V gene has CDR1 MDHEN and CDR2 SYDVKM. V lost 3 bases, J lost 4 bases, and 12 bases lay in between. The CDR3 here is CASSLIISGTEAFF. The CDR3 coding sequence is TGTGCCAGCAGTTTGATCATATCGGGCACTGAAGCTTTCTTT.

V is TRBV6-5 and J is TRBJ2-1; 8 bases align to TRBD2. This CDR3 is built from 14 residues. The V and J ends lost 2 bases and 5 bases, in that order; junction bases with no gene match: 2. Looked up from germline, CDR1 is MNHEY and CDR2 is SVGAGI. The chain's CDR3 is CASSYQREHNEQFF. CDR3 nucleotides: TGTGCCAGCAGTTACCAGCGGGAGCACAATGAGCAGTTCTTC.

This clone was seen more than once but under ten times. This rearrangement joins TRBV4-3 to TRBJ2-7; 12 bases are shared with TRBD2. The germline V gene has CDR1 LGHNA and CDR2 YSLEER. The J segment lost 1 base and the V segment lost 4 bases, leaving 5 bases of the junction unmatched. This CDR3 is 16 amino acids long. This CDR3 reads CASSRETSGSSYEQYF. CDR3 nucleotides: TGCGCCAGCAGCCGGGAGACTAGCGGGAGTTCCTACGAGCAGTACTTC.

Written as DNA, the CDR3 is TGTGCCAGCAGTGCTCGGACAGGGGCTTACAATGAGCAGTTCTTC. Its protein is CASSARTGAYNEQFF. The J gene is TRBJ2-1, the V gene TRBV27, with TRBD1 identical over 9 bases. V trimming: 5 bases; J trimming: 4 bases; junction bases outside the gene matches: 6. The CDR3 has 15 residues. Germline V gene sequence: CDR1 MNHEY, CDR2 SMNVEV (reference sequence).

This clone has just a few counts. The chain joins TRBV5-1 to TRBJ2-3; D possibly corresponds to TRBD2 (6 bases). CDR1 is SGHRS, CDR2 YFSETQ, per germline. V lost 2 bases to trimming and J lost 7 bases, with 23 bases between them. The CDR3 has 17 residues. The CDR3, as DNA: TGCGCCAGCAGCTTCGGTGGAGCTAGTTGGGGCGGGAATACGCAGTATTTT. It yields the protein CASSFGGASWGGNTQYF.